These 12 T cell receptor beta chains came from one sample sequenced in a study of CD8 T cells in Susac syndrome. Random hexamers primed reverse transcription of about 0.45 to 1 ug RNA. MiXCR, applied by TCRdb to the immunoSEQ multiplex PCR reads, yields one record per CDR3 protein. The table lists more than 100,000 distinct CDR3 sequences, 80% of them singletons. Sequencing was carried out using CD8+ T cells from PBMCs. These receptor sequences come from a human donor with multiple sclerosis.

The rearrangement links TRBV30 to TRBJ1-3; a weak D match, TRBD1 (5 bases). The CDR3 sequence is 14 residues long. The germline gives CDR1 GTSNPN, CDR2 SVGIG (reference sequence). Trimming cost V 4 bases and J 1 base, with 11 bases left between them. As DNA, the CDR3 is TGTGCCTGGACAGGGTGGCGATCTGGAAACACCATATATTTT. Its protein is CAWTGWRSGNTIYF. Variable domain in full (rest from reference TRBV30 and TRBJ1-3): SQTIHQWPATLVQPVGSPLSLECTVEGTSNPNLYWYRQAAGRGLQLLFYSVGIGQISSEVPQNLSASRPQDRQFILSSKKLLLSDSGFYLCAWTGWRSGNTIYFGEGSWLTVV.

The V call is TRBV5-1, the J call TRBJ1-1; 9 nucleotides agree with TRBD1. Germline V gene sequence: CDR1 SGHRS, CDR2 YFSETQ. CDR3 length: 16 residues. V dropped 4 bases and J dropped 1; count of bases not matched to a gene: 8. CDR3 in amino acids: CASSHRTGAQNTEAFF. In nucleotides, the CDR3 is TGCGCCAGCAGCCATCGGACAGGGGCTCAGAACACTGAAGCTTTCTTT.

This clonotype was seen a handful of times. The chain has TRBV5-1 and TRBJ2-3; D could derive from TRBD1 or TRBD2 (5 bases each). This CDR3 region has 16 residues. Trimming took off 1 base at V and 1 base at J, with 13 bases between the two ends. CDR1 and CDR2 from the germline V gene are SGHRS and YFSETQ. Here the CDR3 DNA reads TGCGCCAGCAGCTTGCTGGGGGTACTGGGCACAGATACGCAGTATTTT. The encoded protein is CASSLLGVLGTDTQYF.

The chain has TRBV24-1 and TRBJ2-7; D remains unclear. V was trimmed by 4 bases and J by 0 bases, leaving 12 bases between them. Germline values: CDR1 KGHDR, CDR2 SFDVKD. The CDR3 consists of 15 residues. The chain's CDR3 is CATSERGPSSYEQYF. The CDR3 nucleotides are TGTGCCACCAGTGAACGCGGACCCAGCTCCTACGAGCAGTACTTC.

CDR3 protein: CASSPTRRGSVFF. CDR3 in DNA: TGTGCCAGCTCACCAACTCGGCGGGGATCTGTTTTTTTT. The chain uses TRBV18 and TRBJ2-2; D perhaps matches TRBD2 (6 bases). Germline V CDR1 and CDR2: KGHSH, LQKENI. CDR3 length equals 13 residues. The V end lost 2 bases, the J end lost 17 bases, and 18 bases lay between the germline ends.

The V gene is TRBV4-3, the J gene TRBJ2-1; D gene unclear. Germline V gene lookup returns CDR1 LGHNA and CDR2 YSLEER. The V gene lost 3 bases and the J gene lost 5 bases, with 14 bases spanning the gap. The CDR3 extends over 15 amino acids. CDR3 sequence (DNA): TGCGCCAGCAGCCACTGGGTCTTTAGAGACAATGAGCAGTTCTTC. This sequence encodes CASSHWVFRDNEQFF.

The J gene is TRBJ2-7, the V gene TRBV4-1; D possibly corresponds to TRBD2 (5 bases). The CDR3 length is 16 residues. Deletions cut 6 bases from V and 0 bases from J, with 18 bases between. From germline, CDR1 is MGHRA and CDR2 YSYEKL. The CDR3 DNA is TGCGCCAGCAGGTCGGGGAACGGTAGAAGCTCCTACGAGCAGTACTTC. Translating gives CASRSGNGRSSYEQYF.

V is TRBV5-1 and J is TRBJ2-1, with a tentative D call TRBD2 (5 bases). Trimming took 3 bases from V and 4 from J, leaving 17 bases between them. Germline lookup yields CDR1 SGHRS and CDR2 YFSETQ. This CDR3 spans 16 amino acids. CDR3 sequence reads: CASSSTWRLWYNEQFF. In nucleotides, the CDR3 is TGCGCCAGCAGCTCAACCTGGAGGCTTTGGTACAATGAGCAGTTCTTC.

The genes are TRBV12-3 or TRBV12-4 and TRBJ1-1, with D possibly TRBD1 on 5 matching bases. This CDR3 contains 16 residues. V gave up 7 bases and J gave up 4 bases, with 22 bases separating them. CDR3 sequence reads: CASTASGASEGTEAFF. As DNA, the CDR3 is TGTGCCAGCACCGCTTCCGGGGCCTCAGAGGGCACTGAAGCTTTCTTT.

This clonotype was found a few times. The germline gene is not matched at one end of the junction; a read error may be the cause. The CDR3 DNA reads TGTGCCAGTAGTACGGTGGCCCGTGAAGTTTTCTTT. Translated: CASSTVAREVFF. The chain has TRBV19 and TRBJ1-1; D remains ambiguous. This CDR3 has 12 amino acids. The germline CDR1 and CDR2 sequences are LNHDA and SQIVND (reference sequence).

This sequence joins TRBV28 and TRBJ2-6; TRBD2 is a possible D gene (6 bases). V lost 7 bases and J 3 bases, leaving 16 bases between the germline ends. CDR3 size: 16 residues. From germline, CDR1 is MDHEN and CDR2 SYDVKM. CDR3 sequence: CASTPWGGSGANVLTF. For the CDR3, the DNA is TGTGCCAGCACCCCCTGGGGAGGCAGTGGGGCCAACGTCCTGACTTTC. Supplemented by reference TRBV28 and TRBJ2-6, the full variable domain reads DVKVTQSSRYLVKRTGEKVFLECVQDMDHENMFWYRQDPGLGLRLIYFSYDVKMKEKGDIPEGYSVSREKKERFSLILESASTNQTSMYLCASTPWGGSGANVLTFGAGSRLTVL.

This clonotype appeared once. The chain employs TRBV2 and TRBJ2-1, with D perhaps matching TRBD2 (5 bases). The CDR3 length is 13 residues. Germline CDR1 is SNHLY and CDR2 is FYNNEI. V dropped 7 bases and J dropped 9 bases, with 16 bases sitting between them. Written as DNA, the CDR3 is TGTGCCAGCAAAAGGACTTTGGTAGTTGAGCAGTTCTTC. Protein sequence: CASKRTLVVEQFF. Variable domain in full (rest from reference TRBV2 and TRBJ2-1): EPEVTQTPSHQVTQMGQEVILRCVPISNHLYFYWYRQILGQKVEFLVSFYNNEISEKSEIFDDQFSVERPDGSNFTLKIRSTKLEDSAMYFCASKRTLVVEQFFGPGTRLTVL.